The next 10 T cell receptor beta chains were all read from a single sample in a study of vaccination and CD4 T cells after COVID-19. Researchers used the Oncomine TCR Beta short-read assay to sequence DNA from cultured CD4+ T cells. Via MiXCR, TCRdb re-called the PCR reads, giving one row per CDR3 protein. The sample includes around 8,600 distinct CDR3 sequences, 45% to 55% of them seen just once. Treatment noted: approximately 11-day PBMC culture with coronavirus spike peptide pools or control peptides (ViraFEST assay). Antigen specificity for these receptors is unknown. The sequenced sample was CD4+ T cells from blood, cultured in vitro. The receptors originated from a human donor who had recovered from COVID-19.

This clonotype is deemed medium-sized. The V and J genes are TRBV18 and TRBJ1-2; D unresolved. Per the germline V gene, CDR1 is KGHSH and CDR2 is LQKENI. The CDR3 consists of 14 residues. Trimming pared 3 bases from V and 5 bases from J, leaving 13 bases between. CDR3 DNA sequence: TGTGCCAGCTCACCGAGTCTAGGAGAGTATGGCTACACCTTC. It is translated as CASSPSLGEYGYTF.

The gene calls are TRBV7-2 and TRBJ2-2; D is possibly TRBD2 (7 bases). Trimming stripped 8 bases from V and 4 bases from J, with 11 bases between. Germline-derived CDR1 and CDR2 are SGHTA and FQGNSA. CDR3 length: 13 amino acids. The CDR3 nucleotides read TGTGCCAGCGGGGGGGCTGCCACCGGGGAGCTGTTTTTT. This encodes CASGGAATGELFF.

This chain links TRBV12-3 or TRBV12-4 with TRBJ2-3; 12 bases line up with TRBD2. J lost 6 bases, V lost 8 bases, and 6 bases had no gene match. This CDR3 contains 14 residues. The CDR3 DNA is TGTGCCAGCTCTACTAGCGGGGGGTGGGATACGCAGTATTTT. Its translation: CASSTSGGWDTQYF.

J is TRBJ2-4 and V is TRBV5-8, with D perhaps being TRBD1 or TRBD2 (6 bases each). Germline assignment: CDR1 SGHTS and CDR2 YDEGEE. There are 14 residues in the CDR3. V was cut by 3 bases and J by 5 bases, with 12 bases left in between. In DNA form, the CDR3 reads TGTGCCAGCAGCTCCTACAGGGAGGAAAACATTCAGTACTTC. This encodes CASSSYREENIQYF. Looking up the rest from reference TRBV5-8 and TRBJ2-4 gives the full variable domain: EAGVTQSPTHLIKTRGQQATLRCSPISGHTSVYWYQQALGLGLQFLLWYDEGEERNRGNFPPRFSGRQFPNYSSELNVNALELEDSALYLCASSSYREENIQYFGAGTRLSVL.

The chain is built from TRBV25-1 and TRBJ2-2; no clear D. The CDR3 length is 17 residues. Looked up from germline, CDR1 is MGHDK and CDR2 is SYGVNS. Trimming removed 0 bases from V and 3 bases from J, with 14 bases in between. CDR3 sequence: CASSEYTAGRDTGELFF. The CDR3, as DNA: TGTGCCAGCAGTGAATATACAGCCGGACGGGACACCGGGGAGCTGTTTTTT.

The CDR3 DNA is TGCGCCAGCAGCCCGACAGGGAACCCCTACGAGCAGTACTTC. Protein product: CASSPTGNPYEQYF. V is TRBV4-1 and J is TRBJ2-7; 7 bases line up with TRBD1. V shed 4 bases, J shed 2 bases, and the junction held 5 bases outside the gene matches. CDR3 length equals 14 residues. Germline V gene data show CDR1 as MGHRA and CDR2 as YSYEKL.

This clonotype was counted once. The rearrangement links TRBV19 to TRBJ1-4, with D perhaps TRBD1 (5 bases). The germline V gene encodes CDR1 LNHDA and CDR2 SQIVND (reference sequence). V lost 5 bases, J lost 0 bases, and 10 bases lay in between. The CDR3 runs 15 residues. CDR3 sequence (DNA): TGTGCCAGTAGTGCCAGGGTTGCAACTAATGAAAAACTGTTTTTT. This encodes CASSARVATNEKLFF.

This clonotype appeared a few times. This chain links TRBV20-1 with TRBJ2-2, with D possibly matching TRBD2 (5 bases). The CDR3 runs to 13 residues. Germline loops: CDR1 DFQATT, CDR2 SNEGSKA (reference sequence). V lost 6 bases, J lost 8 bases, and 16 bases lay in between. The CDR3 loop reads CSAEGPTGGELFF. The CDR3 DNA sequence: TGCAGTGCAGAGGGCCCTACTGGTGGGGAGCTGTTTTTT.

This clonotype was seen only a few times. The rearrangement joins TRBV6-1 to TRBJ1-2, with TRBD1 identical over 9 bases. The CDR3 sequence is 14 residues long. With V trimmed by 5 bases and J by 4 bases, 5 bases remained unmatched. CDR1 and CDR2 from the germline V gene are MNHNS and SASEGT. In nucleotides, the CDR3 is TGTGCCAGCAGTAGGACAGGGGATCGCTATGGCTACACCTTC. Its protein is CASSRTGDRYGYTF.

A few counts support this clonotype. The J gene is TRBJ1-3, the V gene TRBV27; D is possibly TRBD1 (6 bases). Germline V gene data show CDR1 as MNHEY and CDR2 as SMNVEV (reference sequence). V dropped 6 bases and J dropped 7 bases, with 28 bases sitting between them. This CDR3 has 18 amino acids. The CDR3: CASRAGQTYQSERNTIYF. DNA for the CDR3: TGTGCCAGCAGAGCCGGACAGACCTACCAGTCGGAAAGGAACACCATATATTTT.